This T cell receptor (beta chain) was profiled in a study of identical twins. General study results and limits: The analysis was cross-sectional rather than longitudinal within donors. Analyses of zero insertions could be partly confounded by invariant MAIT and iNKT cells.

Using its own MiXCR run on the 5' RACE reads, TCRdb lists one record per CDR3 protein. This table has about 660,000 distinct CDR3 sequences, around 8.3% appearing once. Only healthy Caucasians were included as donors. Germline CDR1 is DFQATT and CDR2 is SNEGSKA (reference sequence). CDR3 length equals 11 residues. Trimming stripped 4 bases from V and 8 bases from J, with 9 bases between. The sample holds many counts of this clonotype. Its antigen remains unknown. The data also belong to a second study, concerning yellow fever vaccine responses in identical twins.

Source material: PBMCs. The gene calls are TRBV20-1 and TRBJ2-1, with D perhaps matching TRBD1 (5 bases). The receptor comes from a woman aged 18-29 years in good health. CDR3 protein: CSATRGYEQFF. The DNA of the CDR3 is TGCAGTGCTACTAGGGGTTATGAGCAGTTCTTC.